This TCR beta chain appears in the sequencing data of a study of T cells in Graves' hyperthyroidism and ophthalmopathy (dated 2019 in TCRdb). About the investigation overall: Peripheral blood was sampled at the time of initial diagnosis, prior to any treatment. TCR V-J signatures able to tell the groups apart were searched for in a discovery cohort of 90 to 100 patients, of whom 40 to 45 had Graves' ophthalmopathy and 57 had stable Graves' hyperthyroidism. Prospective prediction of ophthalmopathy was tested in an independent validation cohort consisting of fewer than 20 hyperthyroidism patients and some 17 patients who later progressed to ophthalmopathy. The 75 to 100 discovery patients were randomly split 7:3 into training and test sets. In more than 5 Graves' hyperthyroidism patients, the study also compared T-cell repertoires from thyroid tissue with T-cell repertoires from blood. Once sampling was done, hyperthyroidism patients were given methimazole at a starting dose of 30 mg daily, whereas ophthalmopathy patients were given high-dose intravenous methylprednisolone. TCR Vbeta CDR3 sequencing of 130 to 150 peripheral blood samples (43 ophthalmopathy, around 80 hyperthyroidism and roughly 17 progressor patients) is reported in the paper.

Looking up the germline V gene yields CDR1 ENHRY and CDR2 SYGVKD. There are 15 amino acids in the CDR3, from cysteine to phenylalanine inclusive. The only DNA kept is the CDR3, 45 bases in frame from the first base. Trimming costs V 4 bases and J 0 bases, and their ends lie 10 bases apart. General study outcomes and caveats: In validation, the model predicted progression to ophthalmopathy a median of about 6.8 months before onset, with over 60% sensitivity and roughly 77% specificity. A model built on a 13 V-J signature distinguished ophthalmopathy from stable hyperthyroidism, reaching around 87% sensitivity and around 81% specificity in cross-validation and 80%/75% in testing. Sample size was not statistically predetermined, and blinding of investigators to group allocation was not performed. Blood samples also contained most of the expanded thyroid clonotypes (frequency above 0.001), which suggests that blood repertoires may reflect thyroid immune responses.

In the ophthalmopathy patients, disease was moderately to severely active, with a Clinical Activity Score of 3 or more, a NOSPECS grade of 4 or more, and a duration of less than 3 months. The study excluded patients with uncontrolled infections, other autoimmune diseases, pregnancy or lactation. Diagnoses relied on clinical symptoms, serum thyroxine and TRAb, thyroid ultrasound and orbital computed tomography. Ficoll-Paque density gradient centrifugation was used to isolate PBMCs from under 11 ml of fresh peripheral blood. Trizol reagent was used to extract total RNA, and RNA quality was then checked on an Agilent 2100 Bioanalyzer. This clonotype was counted ten times or more. Its antigen target is currently unknown. No base quality values were provided; no much bigger clone lies one nucleotide off. Amplification of TCR beta CDR3 regions was carried out from RNA transcripts. For the first round of RT-PCR on the TCR CDR3, the HTBI primer set was used together with the Qiagen OneStep RT-PCR kit. Libraries were constructed in a second round of multiplex PCR, after which size selection and purification were carried out. Paired-end sequencing of the libraries was performed with 100 bp reads on an Illumina HiSeq2000. On the study's bioinformatics: Raw data were processed with SOAPnuke, discarding reads with adapters, uncalled bases, mean Phred below 15, or no exact constant-primer or identifier match. High-quality paired reads were merged with COPE v1.2.5, and unique nucleotide sequences were defined as clonotypes. Clonotypes were aligned to IMGT TRBV, TRBD and TRBJ reference segments using MiTCR v1.1. The analysis included only V-J combinations with a frequency above 0.0001, which together covered 99.2% of the repertoires. The TCS score was defined as the ratio of F50 (clonal expansion) to E x V (chaos), calculated using BLOSUM62-based TCRdist between CDR3 peptides within each V-J. Welch's t-statistics and random forest reduced around 510 V-J features to around 14, which were used in a naive Bayes classifier (R e1071). Through fastp at Q25 and MiXCR, TCRdb rebuilt clones from the public reads, retaining in-frame beta chains. Each entry is one CDR3 protein sequence, shown with its most common DNA and genes. TCRdb's processing, not the authors' own work, is the source of the V and J calls. The sample table shows under 350,000 distinct CDR3 sequences, and over 15% are seen once. The ten largest clones represent approximately 60% of the sample.

The chain joins TRBV10-3 to TRBJ2-1, with an unclear D gene assignment. The source material was blood. The TCR was taken from a woman in her fifties or sixties with Graves' ophthalmopathy. The bases are TGTGCCATCAGTGGTTATGAGTTCTCCTACAATGAGCAGTTCTTC. The translation is CAISGYEFSYNEQFF.